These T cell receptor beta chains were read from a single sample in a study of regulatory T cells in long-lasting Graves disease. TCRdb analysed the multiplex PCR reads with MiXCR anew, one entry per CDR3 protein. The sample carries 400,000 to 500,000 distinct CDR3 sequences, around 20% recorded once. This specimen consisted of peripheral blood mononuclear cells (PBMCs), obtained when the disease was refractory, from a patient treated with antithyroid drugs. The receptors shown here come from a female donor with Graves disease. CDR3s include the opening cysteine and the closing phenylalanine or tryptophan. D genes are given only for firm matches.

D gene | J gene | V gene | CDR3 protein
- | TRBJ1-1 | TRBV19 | CASSIKAWTEAFF
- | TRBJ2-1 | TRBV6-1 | CASSEGVYSNNEQFF
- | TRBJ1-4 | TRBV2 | CASARSQINNEKLFF
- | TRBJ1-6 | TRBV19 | CASSPTLDSPLHF
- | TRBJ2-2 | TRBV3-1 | CASSQFSGVTGELFF
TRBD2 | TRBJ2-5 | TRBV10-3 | CAIKRTSGTETQYF
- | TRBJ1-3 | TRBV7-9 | CASSSTGFGGNTIYF
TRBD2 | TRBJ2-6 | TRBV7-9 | CASSKGEGRSGANVLTF
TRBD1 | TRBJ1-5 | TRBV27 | CASSLLSDRGPPKPQHF
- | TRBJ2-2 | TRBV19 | CASSIGSGTYTGELFF
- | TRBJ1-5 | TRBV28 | CASSPPGPRGQPQHF
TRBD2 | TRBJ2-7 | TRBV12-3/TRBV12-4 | CASSLARASGRAF
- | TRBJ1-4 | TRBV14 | CASSQEGPGFNEKLFF
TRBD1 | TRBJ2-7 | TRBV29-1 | CSVVPKGQGNEQYF
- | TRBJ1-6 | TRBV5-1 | CASSLEAGAQNSPLHF
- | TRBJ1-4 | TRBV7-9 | CASSSDSEKLFF
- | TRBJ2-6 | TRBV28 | CASSLPGGAGANVLTF
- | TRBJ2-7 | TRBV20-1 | CSAREWNYEQYF
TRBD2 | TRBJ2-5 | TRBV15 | CATSRGTSGRVYQETQYF
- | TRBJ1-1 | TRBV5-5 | CASSGGGGKGTEAFF
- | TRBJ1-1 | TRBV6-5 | CASSYSAGTEAFF
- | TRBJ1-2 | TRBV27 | CASRALGGDFGYTF
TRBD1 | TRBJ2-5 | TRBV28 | CASGPPGQGAWETQYF
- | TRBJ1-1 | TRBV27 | CASSLSAGADAEAFF